These 10 T cell receptor beta chains share one sample of origin, sequenced in a study of cytotoxic CD8 clonotypes in ibrutinib-treated CLL. TCRdb keeps only in-frame clones here, not all; method: immunoSEQ multiplex PCR. The sample yields about 160,000 clones, 81% seen once. Sequences were derived from PBMCs, sampled after 12 months of ibrutinib treatment. These receptors came from a human donor with chronic lymphocytic leukemia.

The chain is built from TRBV7-9 and TRBJ1-5; D remains unclear. The CDR3 has 12 residues. The V end lost 1 base, the J end lost 5 bases, and 3 bases lay between the germline ends. Germline CDR1 reads SEHNR; CDR2 reads FQNEAQ (reference sequence). The CDR3 spells CASSLDDQPQHF. The DNA for the CDR3 is TGTGCCAGCAGCTTAGACGATCAGCCCCAGCATTTT.

This clone was found once. The chain combines TRBV7-3 with TRBJ2-3; 10 nucleotides match TRBD2. The CDR3 is 15 residues long. Germline V gene lookup returns CDR1 SGHTA and CDR2 FQGTGA. With V trimmed by 5 bases and J by 3 bases, 5 bases remained unmatched. CDR3 in DNA: TGTGCCAGCAGCCTCGGGACTAGCGTGACAGATACGCAGTATTTT. Amino acids: CASSLGTSVTDTQYF.

This clone was detected once. V usage is TRBV5-4 and J usage is TRBJ2-3; no definite D call. CDR1 is SGHNT and CDR2 is YYREEE in the germline V gene (reference sequence). The CDR3 has 12 residues. V was trimmed by 1 base and J by 6 bases, leaving 6 bases between them. CDR3 amino acids: CASSLSSDTQYF. CDR3 sequence (DNA): TGTGCCAGCAGCTTGTCATCTGATACGCAGTATTTT.

The V gene is TRBV6-1, the J gene TRBJ1-1; D might be TRBD1 (5 bases). The length of the CDR3 is 15 residues. CDR1 and CDR2 (germline): MNHNS, SASEGT. V was clipped by 3 bases and J by 0 bases, with 11 bases between them. The CDR3 is CASSDYRKMNTEAFF. CDR3 coding DNA: TGTGCCAGCAGTGATTACAGGAAAATGAACACTGAAGCTTTCTTT.

This chain connects TRBV6-1 to TRBJ2-5, with D possibly matching TRBD2 (6 bases). CDR3 size: 15 residues. Germline CDR1 is MNHNS and CDR2 is SASEGT. Trimming removed 5 bases at V and 1 base at J, with 14 bases between. The CDR3 sequence is CASSPLGLRQETQYF. In DNA, the CDR3 is TGTGCCAGCAGTCCTCTGGGACTTCGCCAAGAGACCCAGTACTTC.

The rearrangement links TRBV7-3 to TRBJ2-3; TRBD2 aligns across 16 bases. This CDR3 has 16 amino acids. J was trimmed by 5 bases and V by 5 bases; bases with no gene match: 4. Per germline, CDR1 SGHTA and CDR2 FQGTGA. The CDR3 protein is CASSAGTSGRGDTQYF. The CDR3, as DNA: TGTGCCAGCAGCGCGGGGACTAGCGGGAGGGGAGATACGCAGTATTTT.

The chain joins TRBV19 to TRBJ2-1; TRBD2 might be the D (7 bases). Trimming removed 9 bases at V and 5 bases at J, with 20 bases between. This CDR3 has 15 amino acids. The germline V gene has CDR1 LNHDA and CDR2 SQIVND (reference sequence). Here the CDR3 reads CASGAGAPPNNEQFF. The CDR3 DNA follows: TGTGCCAGCGGGGCGGGGGCCCCGCCAAACAATGAGCAGTTCTTC.

V and J are TRBV7-2 and TRBJ2-2; D unclear. The CDR3 is 14 residues long. Germline CDR1 reads SGHTA; CDR2 reads FQGNSA. V was trimmed by 2 bases and J by 7 bases, leaving 11 bases between them. DNA for the CDR3: TGTGCCAGCAGCTTACTTGGTCCCAACGGGGAGCTGTTTTTT. This sequence encodes CASSLLGPNGELFF.

The chain uses TRBV30 and TRBJ2-5; unclear D gene. Looked up from germline, CDR1 is GTSNPN and CDR2 is SVGIG (reference sequence). This CDR3 region has 10 residues. Trimming shortened V by 2 bases and J by 4 bases, and 2 bases separated the two germline ends. CDR3 in amino acids: CAWSLETQYF. The CDR3 DNA follows: TGTGCCTGGAGTTTAGAGACCCAGTACTTC.

CDR3 DNA sequence: TGTGCCAGCAGCTCGGGGGTAGCCCAACTCGGGCAGTTCTTC. It encodes CASSSGVAQLGQFF. J is TRBJ2-1 and V is TRBV7-9, with D perhaps matching TRBD2 (6 bases). The CDR3 has 14 residues. V lost 4 bases to trimming and J lost 12 bases, with 19 bases between them. From germline, CDR1 is SEHNR and CDR2 FQNEAQ (reference sequence).